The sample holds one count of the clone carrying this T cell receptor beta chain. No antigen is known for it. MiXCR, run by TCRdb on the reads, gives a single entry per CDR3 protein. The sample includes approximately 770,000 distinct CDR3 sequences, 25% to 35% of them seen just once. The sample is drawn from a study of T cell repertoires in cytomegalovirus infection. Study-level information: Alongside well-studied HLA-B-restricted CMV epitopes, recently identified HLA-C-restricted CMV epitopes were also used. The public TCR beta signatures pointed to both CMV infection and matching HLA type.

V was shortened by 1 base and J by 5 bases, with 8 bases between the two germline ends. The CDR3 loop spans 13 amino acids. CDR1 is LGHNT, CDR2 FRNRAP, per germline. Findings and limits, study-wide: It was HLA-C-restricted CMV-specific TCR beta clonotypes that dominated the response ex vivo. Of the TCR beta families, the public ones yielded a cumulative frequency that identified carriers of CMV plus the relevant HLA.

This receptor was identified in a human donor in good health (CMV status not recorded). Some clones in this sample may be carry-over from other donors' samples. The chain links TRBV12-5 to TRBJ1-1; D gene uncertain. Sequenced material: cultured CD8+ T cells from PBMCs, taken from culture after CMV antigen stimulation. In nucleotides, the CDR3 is TGTGCTAGTGGTTTGGGTCCGATGACTGAAGCTTTCTTT. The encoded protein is CASGLGPMTEAFF.